This T cell receptor (beta chain) was captured by sequencing in a study of blood T cell repertoires in COVID-19 (TCRdb year 2020). About the investigation overall: Collaborator samples came from the United States, Italy and Spain and covered acute and convalescent phases of COVID-19. The repertoires were released in a freely available public database intended as a resource for research on the immune response to SARS-CoV-2. Where available, HLA class I and class II types were taken from metadata supplied by the sample provider and were not determined by assay-based typing. The sample metadata nearly always contained a de-identified subject ID, COVID-19 status, age in years and sex. Samples were obtained from the ongoing ImmuneRACE study (first 160 participants) and from about 1,300 subjects provided by 6 global collaborators. Deeply sampled blood TCRbeta repertoires from subjects exposed to, actively infected with, or recovered from COVID-19 were included in the dataset. The material from the prospective study consisted of cDNA or gDNA derived from T cells, B-cell-depleted T cells, or PBMCs.

Overall results and qualifications from the work: Clinical and demographic metadata were provided uncurated, with the amount varying by source and participant.

Its CDR3 holds 13 amino acids, cysteine through phenylalanine. Only the CDR3 DNA is retained, 39 bases long and in frame from the first base. For CDR1 and CDR2, the germline V gene (reference sequence) lists MNHEY and SMNVEV. V and J are trimmed by 8 bases and 8 bases, and the gene matches miss 10 bases of the junction. At one collaborating source in Seattle, patients were enrolled during active infection and were followed longitudinally through the course of disease. Collaborating institutions collected whole blood in K2EDTA tubes following their own protocols. For TCRbeta analysis, collaborator samples were shipped as frozen whole blood, as isolated PBMCs, or as DNA extracted from either sample type. TCRbeta CDR3 regions were amplified from genomic DNA using the immunoSEQ Assay, a bias-controlled multiplex PCR. For the original study's pipeline: The number of nucleated cells in each sample was estimated from the amplification of reference gene primers within the assay. To quantify the absolute abundance of each unique TCRbeta CDR3 rearrangement, sequence reads were collapsed and filtered. For each sample, productive Simpson clonality was calculated as the square root of Simpson's diversity index across productive rearrangements. The immuneACCESS repertoire file appears here via TCRdb, limited to in-frame rearrangements. These files lack a portion of the clones; in checked studies, under half of the deficit traces to unresolved V genes, and the cause of the others is not known. The V and J calls and the clone size are those of that table, but D and trimming were determined from the DNA. This sample holds approximately 210,000 clones; around 80% were observed only once. The top ten clones comprise roughly 7.8% of the sample.

In the case of this clone: The clone's antigen remains unknown. No base quality information exists; no much larger clone differs at one position.

The TCR originated in an elderly woman with COVID-19, enrolled during active disease. The V and J genes are TRBV27 and TRBJ1-2; TRBD1 agrees with 8 junctional bases. Sequencing was carried out using peripheral blood. The nucleotides read TGTGCCAGCGGAGTCGGACAGGGCTACGGCTACACCTTC. Its translation reads: CASGVGQGYGYTF.